These T cell receptor beta chains were read from a single sample in a study of shared clonotypes between healthy human individuals. Profiled with immunoSEQ multiplex PCR; TCRdb holds only in-frame clones, not every one. The sample lists roughly 2 million clones, 85% to 95% occurring once. Source material: naive CD8+ T cells sorted from blood. Source of these receptors: a man younger than 35 in good health. The CDR3 runs from the conserved cysteine through the conserved F or W. Fields, in order: V gene, clone size, D gene, J gene, CDR3 DNA, CDR3 protein. D genes are given only for firm matches. Only part of the rows carry a size: once, few, many, or a class if the clone is expanded.

TRBV4-1	.	.	TRBJ1-1	TGCGCCAGCAGCCAACAACGTGTGAACACTGAAGCTTTCTTT	CASSQQRVNTEAFF
TRBV27	.	TRBD1	TRBJ2-7	TGTGCCAGCGGACCGGGACAGGGGCTCTACGAGCAGTACTTC	CASGPGQGLYEQYF
TRBV29-1	once	TRBD1	TRBJ2-7	TGCAGCGTTGTGGGACAGACCTACGAGCAGTACTTC	CSVVGQTYEQYF
TRBV2	once	.	TRBJ1-4	TGTGCCAGCAGTGAAGATATTAATGAAAAACTGTTTTTT	CASSEDINEKLFF
TRBV5-4	.	.	TRBJ1-2	TGTGCCAGCAGCACCGTGTCGGGCTACACCTTC	CASSTVSGYTF
TRBV19	.	.	TRBJ1-1	TGTGCCAGTAGTATTTTTGGTGCCGGGAACCTGGACACTGAAGCTTTCTTT	CASSIFGAGNLDTEAFF
TRBV7-3	.	TRBD1	TRBJ2-7	TGTGCCAGCAGCTTAAGTCTCTGGGGACAGGGTATGCCCCAGGGGTACGAGCAGTACTTC	CASSLSLWGQGMPQGYEQYF
TRBV6-1	.	TRBD1	TRBJ1-5	TGTGCCAGCAGTGAGGACAGGTGGAGCAATCAGCCCCAGCATTTT	CASSEDRWSNQPQHF
TRBV27	.	.	TRBJ2-7	TGTGCCAGCAGCTGGGGGCCCGTGTACGAGCAGTACTTC	CASSWGPVYEQYF
TRBV7-9	.	.	TRBJ2-5	TGTGCCAGCAGCCATGAGTACCAAGAGACCCAGTACTTC	CASSHEYQETQYF
TRBV29-1	.	.	TRBJ2-2	TGCAGCGTTGTTGAGGTGTACACCGGGGAGCTGTTTTTT	CSVVEVYTGELFF
TRBV11-2	.	.	TRBJ2-1	TGTGCCAGCAGCTTAGGTACCAGCAAGGATGAGCAGTTCTTC	CASSLGTSKDEQFF
TRBV9	once	.	TRBJ1-2	TGTGCCAGCAGCGTAGCTGAGGCTAACTATGGCTACACCTTC	CASSVAEANYGYTF
TRBV6-5	.	.	TRBJ1-1	TGTGCCAGCAGTTACATGGGGGGAAGGACTGAAGCTTTCTTT	CASSYMGGRTEAFF
TRBV7-9	.	.	TRBJ1-5	TGTGCCAGCAGTTCCCTTGGCCAGCCCCAGCATTTT	CASSSLGQPQHF